This entry lists 7 T cell receptor beta chains sequenced from one sample in a study of cytomegalovirus exposure and HLA in healthy donors. It was with 60 Vbeta and 13 Jbeta primers that the PCR ran. Only in-frame clones appear in the TCRdb table, and some are missing; sequencing was by immunoSEQ multiplex PCR. The repertoire holds some 130,000 clones, with just under 80% as singletons. The specimen sequenced was PBMCs. These receptor sequences come from a man aged 25-45 years in good health.

This chain connects TRBV5-6 to TRBJ2-7; perhaps TRBD2 as D (5 bases). V dropped 0 bases and J dropped 6 bases, with 13 bases sitting between them. The CDR3 loop spans 14 amino acids. Per the germline V gene, CDR1 is SGHDT and CDR2 is YYEEEE. The CDR3 sequence is CASSLEAVLVEQYF. CDR3 nucleotide sequence: TGTGCCAGCAGCTTGGAAGCGGTCCTGGTCGAGCAGTACTTC.

V is TRBV11-3 and J is TRBJ2-1; possible D gene TRBD2, 6 bases. V was pared by 8 bases and J by 5 bases, with 16 bases between. CDR3 size: 14 residues. Germline V gene data show CDR1 as SGHNT and CDR2 as YENEEA. This CDR3 reads CASSPEGLHNEQFF. Written as DNA, the CDR3 is TGTGCCAGCTCGCCGGAGGGACTCCACAATGAGCAGTTCTTC.

This chain uses TRBV20-1 with TRBJ2-1; D gene uncertain. Trimming removed 1 base at V and 10 bases at J, with 8 bases between. The CDR3 covers 11 residues. Germline V gives CDR1 DFQATT, CDR2 SNEGSKA (reference sequence). The CDR3 DNA follows: TGCAGTGCTAGAGGTCTGGGCGAGCAGTTCTTC. It specifies CSARGLGEQFF.

Only one count was recorded for this clone. The chain has TRBV2 and TRBJ2-1; TRBD2 is a possible D gene (6 bases). The CDR3 is 14 amino acids. Germline V gene lookup returns CDR1 SNHLY and CDR2 FYNNEI. Trimming removed 7 bases at V and 0 bases at J, with 10 bases between. CDR3 sequence reads: CASKGTHSYNEQFF. The DNA of the CDR3 is TGTGCCAGCAAGGGGACTCACTCCTACAATGAGCAGTTCTTC.

The V call is TRBV4-2, the J call TRBJ2-5, with D possibly matching TRBD2 (5 bases). V dropped 0 bases and J dropped 7 bases, with 12 bases sitting between them. CDR3 length equals 14 residues. Germline V gene sequence: CDR1 LGHNA, CDR2 YNFKEQ. CDR3 in amino acids: CASSQEALVGTQYF. The CDR3 bases are TGTGCCAGCAGCCAAGAGGCACTAGTGGGGACCCAGTACTTC.

The V gene is TRBV28, the J gene TRBJ2-5; 8 bases are a match to TRBD2. Trimming cost V 6 bases and J 5 bases; bases outside gene matches: 11. Germline values: CDR1 MDHEN, CDR2 SYDVKM. The CDR3 extends over 15 amino acids. CDR3 nucleotide sequence: TGTGCCAGCAGCCACAGCGGGAGAGGGTCTGAGACCCAGTACTTC. Its translation: CASSHSGRGSETQYF.

The genes are TRBV5-6 and TRBJ2-7, with 8 bases identical to TRBD1. This CDR3 is built from 15 residues. The V and J ends lost 0 bases and 5 bases, in that order; junction bases with no gene match: 7. CDR1 is SGHDT, CDR2 YYEEEE, per germline. CDR3 DNA: TGTGCCAGCAGCTTGGTGGGCAGGGGGCAGCACGAGCAGTACTTC. It yields the protein CASSLVGRGQHEQYF.